The clone carrying this TCR beta chain has a single count. The data were taken from a study of shared clonotypes between healthy human individuals. Across the whole study: Aged 18 to 49, the donors were a couple of women and three men.

Measured with immunoSEQ multiplex PCR; TCRdb has only the in-frame clones, and not every one. The table records a few hundred thousand clones, roughly 70% of them present only once. Sequences were obtained from memory CD4+ T cells sorted from blood. Subset noted: CD45RA-negative fraction. This clonotype was sampled from a man aged 30 to 39 in good health.

The DNA of the CDR3 is TGTGCCAGCAGTGACCAAACGGGGAAGAGGGAGACCCAGTACTTC. Translated: CASSDQTGKRETQYF. The rearrangement uses TRBV25-1 and TRBJ2-5, with D possibly matching TRBD2 (5 bases). V lost 3 bases to trimming and J lost 5 bases, with 16 bases between them. The germline CDR1 and CDR2 sequences are MGHDK and SYGVNS. The CDR3 loop spans 15 amino acids. The full variable domain, rest sourced from reference TRBV25-1 and TRBJ2-5, is EADIYQTPRYLVIGTGKKITLECSQTMGHDKMYWYQQDPGMELHLIHYSYGVNSTEKGDLSSESTVSRIRTEHFPLTLESARPSHTSQYLCASSDQTGKRETQYFGPGTRLLVL.